This T cell receptor (beta chain) was captured in a study of cytomegalovirus exposure and HLA in healthy donors. Worth noting for this clone: Its antigen is unidentified.

The study's findings and limits: Earlier analysis found most TCR beta V segments productive about 90% or about 30% of the time. Follow-up analysis later connected one missense variant in DCLRE1C with trimming of TCR beta V- and J-genes.

The PCR contained 60 Vbeta and 13 Jbeta primers. Study processing details: Per a later analysis, the number of unique TCR beta chains was roughly 83 million, of which 8.5 million to 11 million were shared. Assay: immunoSEQ multiplex PCR; the TCRdb copy retains only in-frame clones and omits some. V and J calls and clone size are copied from that table; D and trimming were computed from the DNA. The sample contains about 230,000 clones, around four fifths of which appear only once. This TCR was sampled from a woman aged 40 to 49 in good health and CMV-seronegative. The sequenced material came from PBMCs.

Written as DNA, the CDR3 is TGTGCCAGCAGCTTAAGGGGGGGGTTAGATCAGCCCCAGCATTTT. This sequence encodes CASSLRGGLDQPQHF. This chain connects TRBV13 to TRBJ1-5, with D perhaps matching TRBD1 (6 bases). Germline assignment: CDR1 PRHDT and CDR2 FYEKMQ (reference sequence). V lost 2 bases and J lost 5, with 13 bases in between. There are 15 residues in the CDR3.